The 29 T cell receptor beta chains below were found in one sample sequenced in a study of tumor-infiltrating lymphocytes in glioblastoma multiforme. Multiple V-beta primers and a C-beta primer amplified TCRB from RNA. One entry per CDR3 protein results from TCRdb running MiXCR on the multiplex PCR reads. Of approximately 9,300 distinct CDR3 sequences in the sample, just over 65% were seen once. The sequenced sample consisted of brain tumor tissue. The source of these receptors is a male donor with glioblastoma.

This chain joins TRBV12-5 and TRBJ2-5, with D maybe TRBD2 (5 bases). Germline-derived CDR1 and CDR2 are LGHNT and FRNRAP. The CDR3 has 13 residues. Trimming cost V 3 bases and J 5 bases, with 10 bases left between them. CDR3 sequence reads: CASGFEGTETQYF. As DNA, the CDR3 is TGTGCTAGTGGTTTTGAGGGAACGGAGACCCAGTACTTC.

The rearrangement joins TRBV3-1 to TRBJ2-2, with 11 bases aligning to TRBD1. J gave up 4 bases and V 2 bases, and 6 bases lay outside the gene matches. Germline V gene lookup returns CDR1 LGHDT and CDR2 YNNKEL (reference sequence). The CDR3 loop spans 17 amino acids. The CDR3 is CASSQLAGTGGTGELFF. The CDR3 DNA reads TGTGCCAGCAGCCAACTTGCCGGGACAGGGGGCACCGGGGAGCTGTTTTTT.

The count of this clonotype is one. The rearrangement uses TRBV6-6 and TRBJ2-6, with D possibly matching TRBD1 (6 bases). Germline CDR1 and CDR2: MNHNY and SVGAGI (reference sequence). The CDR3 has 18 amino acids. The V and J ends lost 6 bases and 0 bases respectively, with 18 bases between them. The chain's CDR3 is CASSHPTGSISGANVLTF. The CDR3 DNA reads TGTGCCAGCAGCCACCCGACAGGCAGCATCTCTGGGGCCAACGTCCTGACTTTC.

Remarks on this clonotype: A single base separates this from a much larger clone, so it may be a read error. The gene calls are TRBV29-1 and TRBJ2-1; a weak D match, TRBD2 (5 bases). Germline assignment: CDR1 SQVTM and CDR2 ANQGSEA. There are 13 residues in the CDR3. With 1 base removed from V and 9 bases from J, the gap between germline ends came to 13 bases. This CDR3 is CSVEVGLDGEQFF. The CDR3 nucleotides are TGCAGCGTTGAAGTAGGACTGGATGGTGAGCAGTTCTTC.

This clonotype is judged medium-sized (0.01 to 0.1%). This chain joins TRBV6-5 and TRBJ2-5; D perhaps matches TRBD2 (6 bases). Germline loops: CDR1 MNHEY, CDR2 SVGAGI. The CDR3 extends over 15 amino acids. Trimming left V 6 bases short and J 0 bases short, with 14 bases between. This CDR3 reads CASRREGRYQETQYF. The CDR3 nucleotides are TGTGCCAGCAGACGGGAAGGGAGGTACCAAGAGACCCAGTACTTC.

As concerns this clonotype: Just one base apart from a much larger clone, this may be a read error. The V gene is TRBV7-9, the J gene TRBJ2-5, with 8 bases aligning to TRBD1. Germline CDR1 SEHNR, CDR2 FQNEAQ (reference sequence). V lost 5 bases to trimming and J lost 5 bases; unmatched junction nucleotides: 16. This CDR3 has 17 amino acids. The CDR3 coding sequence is TGTGCCAGCAGCGCCCGGACAGGGTCGACCTGGGGGGAGACCCAGTACTTC. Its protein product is CASSARTGSTWGETQYF.

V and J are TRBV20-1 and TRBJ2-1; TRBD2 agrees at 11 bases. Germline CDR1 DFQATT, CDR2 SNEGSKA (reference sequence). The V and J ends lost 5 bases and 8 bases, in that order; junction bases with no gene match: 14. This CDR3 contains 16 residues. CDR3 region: CSASPLAGATTHEQFF. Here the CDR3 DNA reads TGCAGTGCTTCACCACTAGCGGGGGCCACAACGCATGAGCAGTTCTTC.

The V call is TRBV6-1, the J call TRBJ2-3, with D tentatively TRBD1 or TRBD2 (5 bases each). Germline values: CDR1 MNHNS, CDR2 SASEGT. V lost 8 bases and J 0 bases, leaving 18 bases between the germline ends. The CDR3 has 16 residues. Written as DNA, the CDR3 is TGTGCCAGCCGTGGATGGGACGTCACTAGCACAGATACGCAGTATTTT. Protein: CASRGWDVTSTDTQYF.

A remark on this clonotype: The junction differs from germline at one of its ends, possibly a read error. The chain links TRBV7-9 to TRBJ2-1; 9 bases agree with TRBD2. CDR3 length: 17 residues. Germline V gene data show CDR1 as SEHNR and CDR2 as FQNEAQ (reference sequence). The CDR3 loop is CTSSPRGSGSSYNEQFF. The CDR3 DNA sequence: TGTACCAGCAGCCCTCGAGGTAGCGGGAGCTCCTACAATGAGCAGTTCTTC.

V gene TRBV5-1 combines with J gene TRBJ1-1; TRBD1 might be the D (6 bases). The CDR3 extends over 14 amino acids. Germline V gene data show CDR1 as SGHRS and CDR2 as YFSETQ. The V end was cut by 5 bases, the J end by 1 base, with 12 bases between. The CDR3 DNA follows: TGCGCCAGCAGGCTAGGGGGTTGGAACACTGAAGCTTTCTTT. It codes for CASRLGGWNTEAFF.

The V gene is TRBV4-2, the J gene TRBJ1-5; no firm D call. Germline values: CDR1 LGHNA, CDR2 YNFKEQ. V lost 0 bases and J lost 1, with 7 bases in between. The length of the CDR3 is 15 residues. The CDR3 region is CASSQDLASNQPQHF. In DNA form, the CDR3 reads TGTGCCAGCAGCCAAGATTTGGCCAGCAATCAGCCCCAGCATTTT.

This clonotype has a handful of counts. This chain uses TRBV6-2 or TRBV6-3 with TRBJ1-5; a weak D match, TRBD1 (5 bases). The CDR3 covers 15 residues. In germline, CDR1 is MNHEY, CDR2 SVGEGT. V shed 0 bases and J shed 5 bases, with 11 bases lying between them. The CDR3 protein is CASSYSVGEDQPQHF. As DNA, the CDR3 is TGTGCCAGCAGTTACTCGGTAGGGGAAGATCAGCCCCAGCATTTT.

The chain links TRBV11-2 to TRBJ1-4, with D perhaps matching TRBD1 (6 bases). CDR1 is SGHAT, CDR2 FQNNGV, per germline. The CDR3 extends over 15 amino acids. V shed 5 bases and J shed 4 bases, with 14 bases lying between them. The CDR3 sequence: CASSHRQDFNEKLFF. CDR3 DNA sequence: TGTGCCAGCAGCCACCGACAGGACTTTAATGAAAAACTGTTTTTT.

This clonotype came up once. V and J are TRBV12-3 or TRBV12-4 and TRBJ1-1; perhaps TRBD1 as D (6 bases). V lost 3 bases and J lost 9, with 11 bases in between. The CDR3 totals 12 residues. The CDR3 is CASSFRGFQAFF. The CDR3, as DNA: TGTGCCAGCAGTTTCAGGGGATTTCAAGCTTTCTTT.

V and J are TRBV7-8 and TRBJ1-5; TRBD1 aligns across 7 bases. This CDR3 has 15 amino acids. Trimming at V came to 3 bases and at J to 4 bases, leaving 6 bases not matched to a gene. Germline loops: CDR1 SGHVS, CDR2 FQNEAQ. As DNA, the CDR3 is TGTGCCAGCAGCTTTGGGGCAGGGGGGAATCAGCCCCAGCATTTT. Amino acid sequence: CASSFGAGGNQPQHF.

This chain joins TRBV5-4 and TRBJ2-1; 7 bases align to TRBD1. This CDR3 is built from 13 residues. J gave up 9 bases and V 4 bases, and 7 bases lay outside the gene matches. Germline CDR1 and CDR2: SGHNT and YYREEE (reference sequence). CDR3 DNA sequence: TGTGCCAGCAGCCTGGGACAGCTAGGTGAGCAGTTCTTC. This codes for CASSLGQLGEQFF. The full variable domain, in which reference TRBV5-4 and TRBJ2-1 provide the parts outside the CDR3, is ETGVTQSPTHLIKTRGQQVTLRCSSQSGHNTVSWYQQALGQGPQFIFQYYREEENGRGNFPPRFSGLQFPNYSSELNVNALELDDSALYLCASSLGQLGEQFFGPGTRLTVL.

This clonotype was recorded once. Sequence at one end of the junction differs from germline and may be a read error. The CDR3 loop is CVSHNPASGVSPLHF. The CDR3, as DNA: TGCGTCAGCCACAACCCGGCATCTGGGGTTTCACCCCTCCACTTT. V usage is TRBV4-1 and J usage is TRBJ1-6; D not resolved. Germline V CDR1 and CDR2: MGHRA, YSYEKL. This CDR3 is 15 amino acids long.

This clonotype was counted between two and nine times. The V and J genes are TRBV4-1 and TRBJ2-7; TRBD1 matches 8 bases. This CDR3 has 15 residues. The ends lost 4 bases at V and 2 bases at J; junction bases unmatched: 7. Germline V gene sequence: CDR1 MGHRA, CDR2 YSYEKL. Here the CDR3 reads CASSPNQGAAYEQYF. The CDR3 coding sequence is TGCGCCAGCAGCCCTAACCAGGGGGCGGCCTACGAGCAGTACTTC.

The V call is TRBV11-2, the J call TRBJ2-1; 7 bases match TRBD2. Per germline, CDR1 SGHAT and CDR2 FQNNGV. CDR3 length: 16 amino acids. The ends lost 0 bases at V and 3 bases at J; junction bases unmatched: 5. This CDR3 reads CASSLELWGGYNEQFF. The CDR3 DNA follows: TGTGCCAGCAGCTTAGAATTGTGGGGGGGCTACAATGAGCAGTTCTTC.

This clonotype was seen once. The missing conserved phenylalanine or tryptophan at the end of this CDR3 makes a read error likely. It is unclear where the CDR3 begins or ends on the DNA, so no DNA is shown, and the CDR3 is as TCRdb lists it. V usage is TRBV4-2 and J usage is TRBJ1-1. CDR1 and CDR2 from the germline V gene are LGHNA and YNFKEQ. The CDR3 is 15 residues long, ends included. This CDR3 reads CAISQVTSFLTEASI.

CDR3 region: CASTKGWDTGELFF. CDR3 in DNA: TGCGCCAGCACCAAGGGGTGGGACACCGGGGAGCTGTTTTTT. The rearrangement joins TRBV10-1 to TRBJ2-2; possibly TRBD1 for D (5 bases). Germline V lookup: CDR1 WNHNN, CDR2 SYGVQD (reference sequence). This CDR3 is built from 14 residues. Trimming left V 7 bases short and J 3 bases short, with 12 bases between.

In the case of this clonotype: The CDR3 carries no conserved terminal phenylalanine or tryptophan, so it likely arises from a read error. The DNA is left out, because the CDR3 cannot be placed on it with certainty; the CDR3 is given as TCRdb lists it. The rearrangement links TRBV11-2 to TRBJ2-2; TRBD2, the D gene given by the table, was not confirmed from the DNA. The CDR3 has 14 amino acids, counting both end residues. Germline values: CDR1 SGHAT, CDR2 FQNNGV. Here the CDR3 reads CASSHGLDHGEPFL.

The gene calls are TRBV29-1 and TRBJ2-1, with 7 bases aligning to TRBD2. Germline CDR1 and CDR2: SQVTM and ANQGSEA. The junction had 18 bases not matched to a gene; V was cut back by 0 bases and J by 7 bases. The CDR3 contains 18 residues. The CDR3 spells CSVEDDWFWKREGNEQFF. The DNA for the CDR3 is TGCAGCGTTGAAGATGACTGGTTTTGGAAGAGGGAGGGGAATGAGCAGTTCTTC.

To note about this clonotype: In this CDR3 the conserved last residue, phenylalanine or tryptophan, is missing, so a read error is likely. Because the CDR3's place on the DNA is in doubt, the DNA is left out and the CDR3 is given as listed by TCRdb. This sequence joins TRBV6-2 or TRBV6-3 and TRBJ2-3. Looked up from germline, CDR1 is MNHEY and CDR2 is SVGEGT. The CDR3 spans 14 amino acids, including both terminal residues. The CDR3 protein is CASSTTPNTDTRYS.

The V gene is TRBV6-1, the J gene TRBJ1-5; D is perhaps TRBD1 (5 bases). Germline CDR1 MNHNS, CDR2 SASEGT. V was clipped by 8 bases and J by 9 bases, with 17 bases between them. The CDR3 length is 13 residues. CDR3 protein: CASEAGRGPPQHF. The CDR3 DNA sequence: TGTGCCAGCGAGGCAGGGCGGGGACCGCCCCAGCATTTT.

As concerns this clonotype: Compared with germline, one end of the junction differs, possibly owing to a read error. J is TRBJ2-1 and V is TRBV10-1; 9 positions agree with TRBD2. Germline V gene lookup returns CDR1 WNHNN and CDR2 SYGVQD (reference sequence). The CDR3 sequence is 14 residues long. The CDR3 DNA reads TGCTCCAGCAGTTCTAGCGGGATGTGGGATGAGCAGTTCTTC. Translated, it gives CSSSSSGMWDEQFF.

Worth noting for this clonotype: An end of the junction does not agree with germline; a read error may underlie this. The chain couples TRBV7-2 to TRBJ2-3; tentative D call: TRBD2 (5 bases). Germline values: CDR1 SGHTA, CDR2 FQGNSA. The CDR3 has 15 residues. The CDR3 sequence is CASSLDYPSTDTQYF. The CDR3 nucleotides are TGTGCCAGCAGCTTAGACTACCCTAGCACAGATACACAGTATTTT.

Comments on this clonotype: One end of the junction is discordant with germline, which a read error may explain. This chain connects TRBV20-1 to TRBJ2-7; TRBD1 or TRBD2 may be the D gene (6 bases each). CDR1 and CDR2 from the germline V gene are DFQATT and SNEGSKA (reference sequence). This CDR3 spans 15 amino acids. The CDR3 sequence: CGARWEETRGGEQYF. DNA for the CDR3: TGCGGTGCTAGATGGGAAGAGACTAGAGGGGGTGAGCAGTACTTC.

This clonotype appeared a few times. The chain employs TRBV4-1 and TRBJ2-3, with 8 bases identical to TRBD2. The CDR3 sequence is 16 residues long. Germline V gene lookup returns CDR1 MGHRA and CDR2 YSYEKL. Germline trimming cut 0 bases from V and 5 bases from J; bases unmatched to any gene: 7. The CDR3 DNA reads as TGCGCCAGCAGCCAAGATCTGAGCGGGGGAATAGATACGCAGTATTTT. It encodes CASSQDLSGGIDTQYF.